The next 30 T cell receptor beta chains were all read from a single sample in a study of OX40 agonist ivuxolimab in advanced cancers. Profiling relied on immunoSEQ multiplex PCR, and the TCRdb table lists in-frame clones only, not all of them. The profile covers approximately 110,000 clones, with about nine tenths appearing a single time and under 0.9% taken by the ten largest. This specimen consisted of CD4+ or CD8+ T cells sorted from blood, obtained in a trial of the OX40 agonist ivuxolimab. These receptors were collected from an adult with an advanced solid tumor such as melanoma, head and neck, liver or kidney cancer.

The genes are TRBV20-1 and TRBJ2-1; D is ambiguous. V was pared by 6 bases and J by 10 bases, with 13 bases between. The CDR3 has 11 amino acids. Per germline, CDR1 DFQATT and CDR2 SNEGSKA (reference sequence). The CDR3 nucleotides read TGCAGTGCAGCACCGGGCGCCGAGCAGTTCTTC. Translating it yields CSAAPGAEQFF.

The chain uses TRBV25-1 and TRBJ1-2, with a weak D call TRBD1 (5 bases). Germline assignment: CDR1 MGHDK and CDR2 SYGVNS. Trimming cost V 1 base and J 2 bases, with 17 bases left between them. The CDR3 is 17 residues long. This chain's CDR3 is CASSESPGQGGNYGYTF. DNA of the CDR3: TGTGCCAGCAGTGAATCCCCAGGCCAGGGAGGGAACTATGGCTACACCTTC.

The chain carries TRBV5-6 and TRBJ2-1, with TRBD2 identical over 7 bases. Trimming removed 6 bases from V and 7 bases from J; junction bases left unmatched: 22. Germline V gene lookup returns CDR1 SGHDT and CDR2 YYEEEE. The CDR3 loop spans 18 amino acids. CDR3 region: CASNPGVGWQGLPNEQFF. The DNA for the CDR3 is TGTGCCAGCAACCCGGGGGTGGGGTGGCAGGGACTACCGAATGAGCAGTTCTTC.

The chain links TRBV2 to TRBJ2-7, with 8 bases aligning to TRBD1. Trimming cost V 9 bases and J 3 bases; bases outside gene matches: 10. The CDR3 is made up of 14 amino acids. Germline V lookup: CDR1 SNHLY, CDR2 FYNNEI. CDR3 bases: TGTGCCAGTCACGGGACAGGACTAAGCTACGAGCAGTACTTC. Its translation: CASHGTGLSYEQYF.

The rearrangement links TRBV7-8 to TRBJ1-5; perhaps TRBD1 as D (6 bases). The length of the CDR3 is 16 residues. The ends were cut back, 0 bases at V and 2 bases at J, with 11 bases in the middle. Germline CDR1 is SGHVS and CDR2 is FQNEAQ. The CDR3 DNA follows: TGTGCCAGCAGCTTAGCTAACAGGGTTGGCAATCAGCCCCAGCATTTT. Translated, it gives CASSLANRVGNQPQHF.

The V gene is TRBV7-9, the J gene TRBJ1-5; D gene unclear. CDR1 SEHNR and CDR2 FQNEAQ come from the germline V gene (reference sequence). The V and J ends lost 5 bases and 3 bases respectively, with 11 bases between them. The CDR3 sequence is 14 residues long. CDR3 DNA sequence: TGTGCCAGCAGCCGCGGGCCGGTCAATCAGCCCCAGCATTTT. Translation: CASSRGPVNQPQHF.

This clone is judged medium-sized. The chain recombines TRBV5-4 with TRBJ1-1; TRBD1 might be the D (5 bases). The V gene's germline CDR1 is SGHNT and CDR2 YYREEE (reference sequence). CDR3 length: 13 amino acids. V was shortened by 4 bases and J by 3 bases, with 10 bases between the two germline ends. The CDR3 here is CASSLGRDTEAFF. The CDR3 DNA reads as TGTGCCAGCAGCCTGGGACGGGACACTGAAGCTTTCTTT.

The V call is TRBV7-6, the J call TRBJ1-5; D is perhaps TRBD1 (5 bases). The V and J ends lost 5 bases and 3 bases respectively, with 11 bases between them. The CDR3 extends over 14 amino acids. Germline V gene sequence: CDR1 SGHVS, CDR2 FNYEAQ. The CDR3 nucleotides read TGTGCCAGCAGCCTGGACGGGACCAATCAGCCCCAGCATTTT. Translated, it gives CASSLDGTNQPQHF.

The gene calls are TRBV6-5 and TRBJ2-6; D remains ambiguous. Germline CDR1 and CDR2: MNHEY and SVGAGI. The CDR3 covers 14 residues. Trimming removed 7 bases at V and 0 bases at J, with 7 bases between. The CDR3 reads CASTWSSGANVLTF. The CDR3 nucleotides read TGTGCCAGCACCTGGAGCTCTGGGGCCAACGTCCTGACTTTC.

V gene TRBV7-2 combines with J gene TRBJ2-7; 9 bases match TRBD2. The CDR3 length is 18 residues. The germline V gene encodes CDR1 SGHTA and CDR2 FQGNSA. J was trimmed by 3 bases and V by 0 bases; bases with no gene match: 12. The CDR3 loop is CASSLAHISGRVRYEQYF. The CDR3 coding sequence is TGTGCCAGCAGCTTAGCCCACATTAGCGGGAGAGTACGCTACGAGCAGTACTTC.

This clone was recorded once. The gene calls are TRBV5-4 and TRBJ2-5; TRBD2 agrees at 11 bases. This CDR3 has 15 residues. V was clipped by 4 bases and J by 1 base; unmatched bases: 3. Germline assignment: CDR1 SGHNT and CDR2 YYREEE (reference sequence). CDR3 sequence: CASSRTSGSQETQYF. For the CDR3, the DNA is TGTGCCAGCAGCCGAACTAGCGGGAGCCAAGAGACCCAGTACTTC.

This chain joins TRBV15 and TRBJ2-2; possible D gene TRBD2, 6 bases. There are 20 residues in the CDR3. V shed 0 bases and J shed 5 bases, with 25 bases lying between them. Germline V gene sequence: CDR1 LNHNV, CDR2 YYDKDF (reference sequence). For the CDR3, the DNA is TGTGCCACCAGCAGAGACCTGCCTCCGCCGACCGCCGCGGGGACCGGGGAGCTGTTTTTT. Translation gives CATSRDLPPPTAAGTGELFF.

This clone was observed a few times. In DNA, the CDR3 is TGTGCCAGCAGTTTATCGACAGGGTTGGCGGGGGTATATGGCTACACCTTC. Translation gives CASSLSTGLAGVYGYTF. The chain uses TRBV27 and TRBJ1-2, with 7 positions matching TRBD1. Germline V lookup: CDR1 MNHEY, CDR2 SMNVEV (reference sequence). This CDR3 contains 17 residues. Trimming cost V 0 bases and J 5 bases; bases outside gene matches: 12.

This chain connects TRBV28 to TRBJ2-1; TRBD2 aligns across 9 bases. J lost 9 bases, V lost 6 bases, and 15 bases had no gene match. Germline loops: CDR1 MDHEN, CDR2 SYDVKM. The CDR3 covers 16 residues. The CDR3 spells CASSSGAGTSKSEQFF. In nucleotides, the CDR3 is TGTGCCAGCAGCAGTGGGGCCGGGACTAGCAAGAGTGAGCAGTTCTTC.

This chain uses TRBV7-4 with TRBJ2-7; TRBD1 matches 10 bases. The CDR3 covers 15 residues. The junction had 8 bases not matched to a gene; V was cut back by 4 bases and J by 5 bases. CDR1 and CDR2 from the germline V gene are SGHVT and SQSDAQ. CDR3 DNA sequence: TGTGCCAGCAGCTACAGACAGGGGGCGGAAAACGAGCAGTACTTC. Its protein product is CASSYRQGAENEQYF.

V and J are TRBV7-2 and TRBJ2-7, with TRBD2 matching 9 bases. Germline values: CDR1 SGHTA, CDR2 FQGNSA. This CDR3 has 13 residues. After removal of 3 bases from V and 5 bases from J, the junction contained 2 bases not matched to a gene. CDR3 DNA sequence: TGTGCCAGCAGCTTCGCGGGAGGGGACGAGCAGTACTTC. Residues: CASSFAGGDEQYF. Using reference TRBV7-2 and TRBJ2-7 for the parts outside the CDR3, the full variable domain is GAGVSQSPSNKVTEKGKDVELRCDPISGHTALYWYRQSLGQGLEFLIYFQGNSAPDKSGLPSDRFSAERTGGSVSTLTIQRTQQEDSAVYLCASSFAGGDEQYFGPGTRLTVT.

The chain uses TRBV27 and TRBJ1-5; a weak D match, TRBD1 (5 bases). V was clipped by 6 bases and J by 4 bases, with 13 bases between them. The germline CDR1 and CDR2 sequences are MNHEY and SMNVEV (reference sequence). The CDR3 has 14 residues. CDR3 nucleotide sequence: TGTGCCAGCAGCCTAGGACAAGTTAATCAGCCCCAGCATTTT. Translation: CASSLGQVNQPQHF.

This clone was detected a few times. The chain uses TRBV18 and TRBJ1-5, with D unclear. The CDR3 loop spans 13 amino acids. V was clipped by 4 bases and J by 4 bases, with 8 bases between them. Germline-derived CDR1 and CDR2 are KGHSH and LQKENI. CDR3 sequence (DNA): TGTGCCAGCTCACAGGACGGGAATCAGCCCCAGCATTTT. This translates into CASSQDGNQPQHF.

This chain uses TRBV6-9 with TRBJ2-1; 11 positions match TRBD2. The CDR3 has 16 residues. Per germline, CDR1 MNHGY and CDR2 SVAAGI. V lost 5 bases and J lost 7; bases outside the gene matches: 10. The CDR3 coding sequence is TGTGCCAGCAGTCTAACGTTAGCGGGAGGGGGGAATGAGCAGTTCTTC. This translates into CASSLTLAGGGNEQFF.

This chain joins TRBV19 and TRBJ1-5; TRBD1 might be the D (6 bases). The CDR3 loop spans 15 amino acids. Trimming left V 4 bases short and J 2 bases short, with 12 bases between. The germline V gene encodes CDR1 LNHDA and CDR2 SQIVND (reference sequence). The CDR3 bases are TGTGCCAGTAGTAGCGGGGGCCGCGGCAATCAGCCCCAGCATTTT. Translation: CASSSGGRGNQPQHF.

The CDR3 loop reads CASSKTGRNSNQPQHF. DNA of the CDR3: TGTGCCAGCAGCAAAACGGGTCGGAATAGCAATCAGCCCCAGCATTTT. This chain joins TRBV21-1 and TRBJ1-5. TRBV21-1 counts as a pseudogene. The CDR3 is made up of 16 amino acids.

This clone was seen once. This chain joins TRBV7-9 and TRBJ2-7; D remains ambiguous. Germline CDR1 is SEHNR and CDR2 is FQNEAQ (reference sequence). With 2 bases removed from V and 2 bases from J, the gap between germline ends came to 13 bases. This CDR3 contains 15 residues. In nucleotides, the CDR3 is TGTGCCAGCAGCTTAAAGTTGGCAGGAGCCTACGAGCAGTACTTC. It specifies CASSLKLAGAYEQYF. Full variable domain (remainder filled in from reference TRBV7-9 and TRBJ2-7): DTGVSQNPRHKITKRGQNVTFRCDPISEHNRLYWYRQTLGQGPEFLTYFQNEAQLEKSRLLSDRFSAERPKGSFSTLEIQRTEQGDSAMYLCASSLKLAGAYEQYFGPGTRLTVT.

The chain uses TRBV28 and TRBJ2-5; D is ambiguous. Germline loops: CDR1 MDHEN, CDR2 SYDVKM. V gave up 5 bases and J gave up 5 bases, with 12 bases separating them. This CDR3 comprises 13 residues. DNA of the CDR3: TGTGCCAGCAGTCGGCCAGCTACGGAGACCCAGTACTTC. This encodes CASSRPATETQYF.

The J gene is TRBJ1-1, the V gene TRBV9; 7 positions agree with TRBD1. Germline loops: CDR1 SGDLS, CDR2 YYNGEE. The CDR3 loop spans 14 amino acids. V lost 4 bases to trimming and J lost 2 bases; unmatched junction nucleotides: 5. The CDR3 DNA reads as TGTGCCAGCAGCTCACAGGGGTACAACACTGAAGCTTTCTTT. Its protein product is CASSSQGYNTEAFF.

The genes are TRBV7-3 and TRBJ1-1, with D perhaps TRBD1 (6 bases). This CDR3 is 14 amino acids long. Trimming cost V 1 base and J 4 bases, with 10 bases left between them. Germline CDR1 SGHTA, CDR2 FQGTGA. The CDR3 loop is CASSLKAGATEAFF. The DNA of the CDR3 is TGTGCCAGCAGCTTAAAGGCAGGGGCCACTGAAGCTTTCTTT.

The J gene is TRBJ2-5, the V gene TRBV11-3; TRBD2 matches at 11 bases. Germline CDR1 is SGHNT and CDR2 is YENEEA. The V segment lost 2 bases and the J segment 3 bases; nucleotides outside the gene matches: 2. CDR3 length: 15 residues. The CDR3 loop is CASSLTGLAEETQYF. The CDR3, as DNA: TGTGCCAGCAGCTTAACGGGACTAGCGGAAGAGACCCAGTACTTC.

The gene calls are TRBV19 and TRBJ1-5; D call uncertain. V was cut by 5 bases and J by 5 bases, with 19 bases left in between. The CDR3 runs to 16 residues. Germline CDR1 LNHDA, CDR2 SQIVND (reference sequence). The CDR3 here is CASSLGSSGRDQPQHF. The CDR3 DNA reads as TGTGCCAGTAGTTTGGGGTCGTCGGGGAGGGATCAGCCCCAGCATTTT.

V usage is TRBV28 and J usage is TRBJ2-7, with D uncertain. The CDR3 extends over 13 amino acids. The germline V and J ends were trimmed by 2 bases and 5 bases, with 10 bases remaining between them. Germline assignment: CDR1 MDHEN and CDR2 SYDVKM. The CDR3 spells CASSLRHGDEQYF. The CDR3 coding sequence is TGTGCCAGCAGTTTACGGCATGGGGACGAGCAGTACTTC. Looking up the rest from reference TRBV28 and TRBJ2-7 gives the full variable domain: DVKVTQSSRYLVKRTGEKVFLECVQDMDHENMFWYRQDPGLGLRLIYFSYDVKMKEKGDIPEGYSVSREKKERFSLILESASTNQTSMYLCASSLRHGDEQYFGPGTRLTVT.

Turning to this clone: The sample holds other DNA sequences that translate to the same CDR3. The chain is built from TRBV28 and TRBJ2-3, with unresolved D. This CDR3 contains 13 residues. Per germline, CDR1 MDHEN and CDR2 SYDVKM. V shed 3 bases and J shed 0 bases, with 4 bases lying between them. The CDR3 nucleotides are TGTGCCAGCAGTTTGCCGAGCACAGATACGCAGTATTTT. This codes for CASSLPSTDTQYF.

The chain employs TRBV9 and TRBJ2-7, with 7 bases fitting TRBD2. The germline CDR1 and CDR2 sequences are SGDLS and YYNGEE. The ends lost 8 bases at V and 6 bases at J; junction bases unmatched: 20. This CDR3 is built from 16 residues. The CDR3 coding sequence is TGTGCCAGTTCCGAGGTCGGGGGAGGGCCGGGGTCCGAGCAGTACTTC. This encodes CASSEVGGGPGSEQYF. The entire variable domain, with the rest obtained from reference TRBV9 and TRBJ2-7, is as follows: DSGVTQTPKHLITATGQRVTLRCSPRSGDLSVYWYQQSLDQGLQFLIQYYNGEERAKGNILERFSAQQFPDLHSELNLSSLELGDSALYFCASSEVGGGPGSEQYFGPGTRLTVT.